What follows is one TCR beta chain and its context. The data stem from a study of blood T cell repertoires in COVID-19. Study overall: Both acute and convalescent COVID-19 samples were obtained from the United States, Italy and Spain. Sample material is recorded as cDNA or gDNA derived from T cells, B-cell-depleted T cells, or PBMCs.

This CDR3 has 21 residues. CDR1 is SGHDN and CDR2 is FVKESK in the germline V gene. V was clipped by 0 bases and J by 3 bases; unmatched bases: 14. The repertoire was sequenced with immunoSEQ multiplex PCR; TCRdb's copy has only in-frame clones and lacks some. This table holds about 300,000 clones, 70% to 90% found once. The V gene is TRBV14, the J gene TRBJ2-3, with 14 bases lining up with TRBD2. This clonotype originated in a man in his 70s with acute or convalescent COVID-19. Sequences were obtained from peripheral blood. The CDR3 is CASSQDTLTSGRVFGTDTQYF. CDR3 bases: TGTGCCAGCAGCCAAGACACCCTGACTAGCGGGAGGGTATTTGGGACAGATACGCAGTATTTT.